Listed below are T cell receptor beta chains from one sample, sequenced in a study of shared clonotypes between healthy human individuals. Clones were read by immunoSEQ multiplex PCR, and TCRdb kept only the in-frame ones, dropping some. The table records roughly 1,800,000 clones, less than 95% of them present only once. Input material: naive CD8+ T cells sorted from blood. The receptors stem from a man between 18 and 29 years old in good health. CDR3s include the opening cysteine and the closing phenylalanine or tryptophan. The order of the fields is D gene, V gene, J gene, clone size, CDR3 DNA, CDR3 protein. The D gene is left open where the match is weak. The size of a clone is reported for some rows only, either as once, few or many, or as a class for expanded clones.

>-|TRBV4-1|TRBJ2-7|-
TGCGCCAGCAGCCAAGAAAGTCTGATTTACGAGCAGTACTTC
CASSQESLIYEQYF
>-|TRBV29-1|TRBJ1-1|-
TGCAGCGTTGCGACACTCGCGATGAACACTGAAGCTTTCTTT
CSVATLAMNTEAFF
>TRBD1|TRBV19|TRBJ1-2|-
TGTGCCAATAGTTGGGGATTGACAGGGGGCCCTCATGGCTACACCTTC
CANSWGLTGGPHGYTF
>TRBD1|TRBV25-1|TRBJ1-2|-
TGTGCCAGCAGCAAGCAGGGGGGATTCTATGGCTACACCTTC
CASSKQGGFYGYTF
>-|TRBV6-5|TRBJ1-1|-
TGTGCCAGCAGGTTCAGGGGGAACACTGAAGCTTTCTTT
CASRFRGNTEAFF
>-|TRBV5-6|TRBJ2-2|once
TGTGCCAGCAGCTGGGCGGGCTCTGGGGAGCTGTTTTTT
CASSWAGSGELFF
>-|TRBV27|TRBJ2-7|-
TGTGCCAGCAGTTTATCGGCCGGGACCGGGTTGGACGAGCAGTACTTC
CASSLSAGTGLDEQYF
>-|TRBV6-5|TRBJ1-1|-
TGTGCCAGCAGCTGGGCAGGGGTGGACACTGAAGCTTTCTTT
CASSWAGVDTEAFF
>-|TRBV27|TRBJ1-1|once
TGTGCCAGCAGTTCCTTTTGGGAGGGCACTGAAGCTTTCTTT
CASSSFWEGTEAFF
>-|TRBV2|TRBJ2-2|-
TGTGCCAGCAGTGAAACCGTTGGGGAGGAGCTGTTTTTT
CASSETVGEELFF